The clone carrying this T cell receptor (beta chain) was found once. The data stem from a study of blood T cell repertoires in COVID-19. Study-level information: Samples came from the United States, Italy and Spain, spanning acute and convalescent COVID-19.

Data came from immunoSEQ multiplex PCR; TCRdb stores just in-frame clones and leaves some out. The sample has approximately 190,000 clones, 70% to 90% seen once; the top ten hold approximately 2.1%. The CDR3 length is 16 residues. Germline CDR1 GTSNPN, CDR2 SVGIG (reference sequence). The V gene end was trimmed by 1 base and the J gene end by 3 bases; junction bases not matched to a gene: 6. The V gene is TRBV30, the J gene TRBJ2-1; 10 bases align to TRBD1. The sample consisted of peripheral blood. The source is a man in his sixties or seventies with active or convalescent COVID-19. The CDR3, as DNA: TGTGCCTGGAGTGGCCCCCGGGACAGGGGCTACAATGAGCAGTTCTTC. It specifies CAWSGPRDRGYNEQFF.